This is a list of T cell receptor beta chains from one sample in a study of post-analysis software for immune sequencing data. TCRdb re-analysed the PCR reads in MiXCR, keeping a single row per CDR3 protein. Of around 710,000 distinct CDR3 sequences in the sample, around 45% were seen once. The sample was blood. The receptors were sampled from a girl under 18 with multiple sclerosis. The CDR3 runs from the conserved cysteine through the conserved F or W. A D gene is named only where the DNA matches it firmly. The size of a clone is reported for some rows only, either as once, few or many, or as a class for expanded clones.

J gene: TRBJ2-1; D gene: TRBD2; clone size: NA; CDR3 length: 15; V gene: TRBV6-5; CDR3 protein: CASSYEASGSDEQFF; CDR3 DNA: TGTGCCAGCAGTTATGAGGCTAGCGGGAGCGATGAGCAGTTCTTC
J gene: TRBJ2-7; D gene: NA; clone size: few; CDR3 length: 13; V gene: TRBV20-1; CDR3 protein: CSALDRVSYEQYF; CDR3 DNA: TGCAGTGCTTTAGACCGGGTCAGCTACGAGCAGTACTTC
J gene: TRBJ1-2; D gene: NA; clone size: NA; CDR3 length: 12; V gene: TRBV28; CDR3 protein: CASSLGYYGYTF; CDR3 DNA: TGTGCCAGCAGTTTAGGGTACTATGGCTACACCTTC
J gene: TRBJ2-1; D gene: TRBD2; clone size: NA; CDR3 length: 16; V gene: TRBV27; CDR3 protein: CASSPSLGLARREQFF; CDR3 DNA: TGTGCCAGCAGTCCAAGCCTAGGACTAGCGCGGCGGGAGCAGTTCTTC
J gene: TRBJ2-2; D gene: TRBD2; clone size: NA; CDR3 length: 16; V gene: TRBV2; CDR3 protein: CASSEAGGRAVGELFF; CDR3 DNA: TGTGCCAGCAGTGAAGCGGGCGGGAGGGCCGTCGGGGAGCTGTTTTTT
J gene: TRBJ1-4; D gene: NA; clone size: NA; CDR3 length: 16; V gene: TRBV4-2; CDR3 protein: CASSPLAQDIYEKLFF; CDR3 DNA: TGTGCCAGCAGCCCGTTAGCACAGGATATATATGAAAAACTGTTTTTT
J gene: TRBJ1-5; D gene: TRBD1; clone size: once; CDR3 length: 15; V gene: TRBV6-6; CDR3 protein: CASSPGQGSIQPQHF; CDR3 DNA: TGTGCCAGCAGTCCGGGACAGGGGAGTATTCAGCCCCAGCATTTT
J gene: TRBJ2-3; D gene: NA; clone size: NA; CDR3 length: 14; V gene: TRBV7-7; CDR3 protein: CASEWPPEADTQYF; CDR3 DNA: TGTGCTAGTGAGTGGCCCCCTGAGGCAGATACGCAGTATTTT
J gene: TRBJ2-7; D gene: TRBD1; clone size: NA; CDR3 length: 16; V gene: TRBV4-3; CDR3 protein: CASSHSGTGGTYERYF; CDR3 DNA: TGCGCCAGCAGCCATTCCGGGACAGGGGGAACCTACGAGCGGTATTTC
J gene: TRBJ2-4; D gene: NA; clone size: NA; CDR3 length: 13; V gene: TRBV6-5; CDR3 protein: CASSFSKLREQYF; CDR3 DNA: TGTGCCAGCAGTTTTTCGAAGTTACGGGAGCAGTACTTC
J gene: TRBJ2-7; D gene: TRBD1; clone size: NA; CDR3 length: 16; V gene: TRBV5-1; CDR3 protein: CASSNGGTGYAYEQYF; CDR3 DNA: TGCGCCAGCAGCAACGGAGGGACAGGGTACGCCTACGAGCAGTACTTC
J gene: TRBJ2-6; D gene: NA; clone size: few; CDR3 length: 15; V gene: TRBV12-3/TRBV12-4; CDR3 protein: CASSSNPSGANVLTF; CDR3 DNA: TGTGCCAGCAGTTCCAACCCGTCTGGGGCCAACGTCCTGACTTTC
J gene: TRBJ1-1; D gene: NA; clone size: NA; CDR3 length: 14; V gene: TRBV29-1; CDR3 protein: CSVRIITGPTEAFF; CDR3 DNA: TGCAGCGTTCGCATTATTACAGGGCCCACTGAAGCTTTCTTT
J gene: TRBJ1-5; D gene: NA; clone size: NA; CDR3 length: 14; V gene: TRBV7-2; CDR3 protein: CASSFWDSNQPQHF; CDR3 DNA: TGTGCCAGCAGCTTCTGGGATAGCAATCAGCCCCAGCATTTT
J gene: TRBJ1-4; D gene: TRBD1; clone size: NA; CDR3 length: 16; V gene: TRBV4-3; CDR3 protein: CASSQATGGASEKLFF; CDR3 DNA: TGCGCCAGCAGCCAGGCCACAGGGGGCGCGAGCGAAAAACTGTTTTTT
J gene: TRBJ2-1; D gene: TRBD2; clone size: few; CDR3 length: 15; V gene: TRBV28; CDR3 protein: CASSLGLAEVNEQFF; CDR3 DNA: TGTGCCAGCAGTTTAGGACTAGCGGAGGTGAATGAGCAGTTCTTC
J gene: TRBJ1-2; D gene: NA; clone size: many; CDR3 length: 12; V gene: TRBV20-1; CDR3 protein: CSARGQGYGYTF; CDR3 DNA: TGCAGTGCTAGAGGGCAGGGCTATGGCTACACCTTC
J gene: TRBJ2-1; D gene: NA; clone size: NA; CDR3 length: 14; V gene: TRBV27; CDR3 protein: CASKDIGAPNEQFF; CDR3 DNA: TGTGCCAGCAAGGACATCGGTGCCCCCAATGAGCAGTTCTTC
J gene: TRBJ2-7; D gene: NA; clone size: few; CDR3 length: 12; V gene: TRBV29-1; CDR3 protein: CSVVGGTYEQYF; CDR3 DNA: TGCAGCGTTGTAGGGGGTACGTACGAGCAGTACTTC
J gene: TRBJ2-7; D gene: TRBD2; clone size: many; CDR3 length: 12; V gene: TRBV29-1; CDR3 protein: CSAGLADYEQYF; CDR3 DNA: TGCAGCGCAGGACTAGCGGACTACGAGCAGTACTTC
J gene: TRBJ1-1; D gene: NA; clone size: few; CDR3 length: 13; V gene: TRBV29-1; CDR3 protein: CSVGLNMNTEAFF; CDR3 DNA: TGCAGCGTTGGTCTGAATATGAACACTGAAGCTTTCTTT
J gene: TRBJ2-7; D gene: TRBD2; clone size: NA; CDR3 length: 13; V gene: TRBV20-1; CDR3 protein: CSASLVAGYEQYF; CDR3 DNA: TGCAGTGCTAGTCTGGTAGCGGGCTACGAGCAGTACTTC
J gene: TRBJ2-1; D gene: NA; clone size: few; CDR3 length: 13; V gene: TRBV20-1; CDR3 protein: CSARDRGPEVQFF; CDR3 DNA: TGCAGTGCTAGAGATCGGGGCCCCGAGGTGCAGTTCTTC
J gene: TRBJ2-1; D gene: TRBD2; clone size: once; CDR3 length: 14; V gene: TRBV14; CDR3 protein: CASSLWGPSGEQFF; CDR3 DNA: TGTGCCAGCAGCCTTTGGGGACCTAGCGGTGAGCAGTTCTTC
J gene: TRBJ1-2; D gene: NA; clone size: few; CDR3 length: 16; V gene: TRBV7-9; CDR3 protein: CASSLGPPDTRYGYTF; CDR3 DNA: TGTGCCAGCAGCTTAGGACCACCCGACACTCGCTATGGCTACACCTTC
J gene: TRBJ2-1; D gene: NA; clone size: NA; CDR3 length: 15; V gene: TRBV20-1; CDR3 protein: CSARDSGRLLVEQFF; CDR3 DNA: TGCAGTGCTAGAGATTCCGGCAGGCTACTAGTTGAGCAGTTCTTC
J gene: TRBJ2-7; D gene: NA; clone size: NA; CDR3 length: 14; V gene: TRBV4-3; CDR3 protein: CASSQDWESYEQYF; CDR3 DNA: TGCGCCAGCAGCCAAGATTGGGAGTCCTACGAGCAGTACTTC
J gene: TRBJ1-2; D gene: TRBD1; clone size: NA; CDR3 length: 14; V gene: TRBV20-1; CDR3 protein: CSAPRPQGLYGYTF; CDR3 DNA: TGCAGTGCTCCCCGGCCACAGGGGCTCTATGGCTACACCTTC
J gene: TRBJ2-3; D gene: NA; clone size: few; CDR3 length: 16; V gene: TRBV11-1; CDR3 protein: CASSLQGRVGTDTQYF; CDR3 DNA: TGTGCCAGCAGCTTACAGGGAAGGGTTGGCACAGATACGCAGTATTTT
J gene: TRBJ2-5; D gene: NA; clone size: NA; CDR3 length: 13; V gene: TRBV20-1; CDR3 protein: CSASKKVQETQYF; CDR3 DNA: TGCAGTGCTAGTAAGAAGGTACAAGAGACCCAGTACTTC
J gene: TRBJ1-1; D gene: TRBD1; clone size: once; CDR3 length: 15; V gene: TRBV9; CDR3 protein: CASSYDVGQTTEAFF; CDR3 DNA: TGTGCCAGCAGCTACGATGTGGGACAGACGACTGAAGCTTTCTTT
J gene: TRBJ2-3; D gene: TRBD2; clone size: NA; CDR3 length: 13; V gene: TRBV20-1; CDR3 protein: CSARSSGTDTQYF; CDR3 DNA: TGCAGTGCTAGATCTAGCGGTACAGATACGCAGTATTTT
J gene: TRBJ1-1; D gene: NA; clone size: NA; CDR3 length: 17; V gene: TRBV6-6; CDR3 protein: CASKYSDRPLRNTEAFF; CDR3 DNA: TGTGCCAGCAAATACTCGGACAGACCGTTGAGGAACACTGAAGCTTTCTTT
J gene: TRBJ1-5; D gene: NA; clone size: NA; CDR3 length: 15; V gene: TRBV6-5; CDR3 protein: CASSPHVPFNQPQHF; CDR3 DNA: TGTGCCAGCAGCCCCCACGTACCGTTCAATCAGCCCCAGCATTTT
J gene: TRBJ2-5; D gene: NA; clone size: NA; CDR3 length: 15; V gene: TRBV6-1; CDR3 protein: CASSEAPTPAQTQYF; CDR3 DNA: TGTGCCAGCAGTGAAGCCCCCACACCCGCCCAGACCCAGTACTTC
J gene: TRBJ2-5; D gene: NA; clone size: NA; CDR3 length: 12; V gene: TRBV24-1; CDR3 protein: CATGDQEMTQYF; CDR3 DNA: TGTGCCACCGGGGACCAAGAGATGACCCAGTACTTC
J gene: TRBJ2-3; D gene: NA; clone size: NA; CDR3 length: 17; V gene: TRBV7-2; CDR3 protein: CASSLVGSGGPTDAQYF; CDR3 DNA: TGTGCCAGCAGCTTAGTCGGTAGCGGAGGCCCCACAGATGCGCAGTATTTT
J gene: TRBJ2-5; D gene: NA; clone size: few; CDR3 length: 14; V gene: TRBV9; CDR3 protein: CASSVDGRSETQYF; CDR3 DNA: TGTGCCAGCAGCGTAGACGGGAGAAGCGAGACCCAGTACTTC
J gene: TRBJ2-7; D gene: NA; clone size: few; CDR3 length: 12; V gene: TRBV5-1; CDR3 protein: CASSFNGYEQYF; CDR3 DNA: TGCGCCAGCAGCTTTAACGGCTACGAGCAGTACTTC
J gene: TRBJ2-2; D gene: NA; clone size: few; CDR3 length: 15; V gene: TRBV5-1; CDR3 protein: CASSLEGEATGELFF; CDR3 DNA: TGCGCCAGCAGCTTGGAGGGAGAGGCCACCGGGGAGCTGTTTTTT
J gene: TRBJ1-2; D gene: NA; clone size: NA; CDR3 length: 12; V gene: TRBV7-9; CDR3 protein: CASSCRDYGYTF; CDR3 DNA: TGTGCCAGCAGCTGCAGAGATTATGGCTACACCTTC
J gene: TRBJ1-5; D gene: NA; clone size: NA; CDR3 length: 15; V gene: TRBV9; CDR3 protein: CASSEGQGTGQPQHF; CDR3 DNA: TGTGCCAGCAGCGAAGGGCAGGGTACGGGTCAGCCCCAGCATTTT
J gene: TRBJ2-1; D gene: NA; clone size: few; CDR3 length: 16; V gene: TRBV10-1; CDR3 protein: CASSETAEDLDNEQFF; CDR3 DNA: TGCGCCAGCAGTGAAACGGCGGAGGACCTTGACAATGAGCAGTTCTTC
J gene: TRBJ1-5; D gene: TRBD1; clone size: NA; CDR3 length: 18; V gene: TRBV19; CDR3 protein: CATQPQGTGALTDQPQHF; CDR3 DNA: TGTGCCACCCAACCCCAAGGGACAGGGGCCCTCACGGATCAGCCCCAGCATTTT
J gene: TRBJ2-4; D gene: TRBD2; clone size: NA; CDR3 length: 13; V gene: TRBV27; CDR3 protein: CASSHPGLAVQYF; CDR3 DNA: TGTGCCAGCAGCCACCCTGGACTAGCGGTACAGTACTTC
J gene: TRBJ2-7; D gene: NA; clone size: NA; CDR3 length: 16; V gene: TRBV24-1; CDR3 protein: CATSDFAAPEAYEQYF; CDR3 DNA: TGTGCCACCAGTGATTTTGCGGCTCCGGAAGCCTACGAGCAGTACTTC
J gene: TRBJ2-7; D gene: NA; clone size: NA; CDR3 length: 17; V gene: TRBV11-2; CDR3 protein: CASSLAQTGLSGSEQYF; CDR3 DNA: TGTGCCAGCAGCCTCGCCCAGACAGGCCTTAGCGGCTCCGAGCAGTACTTC
J gene: TRBJ2-5; D gene: NA; clone size: NA; CDR3 length: 14; V gene: TRBV7-9; CDR3 protein: CASQGGGYQETQYF; CDR3 DNA: TGTGCCAGCCAAGGTGGGGGGTACCAAGAGACCCAGTACTTC
J gene: TRBJ2-7; D gene: TRBD2; clone size: once; CDR3 length: 13; V gene: TRBV30; CDR3 protein: CAWSPGLVHEQYF; CDR3 DNA: TGTGCCTGGAGTCCGGGACTAGTCCACGAGCAGTACTTC
J gene: TRBJ1-1; D gene: NA; clone size: few; CDR3 length: 17; V gene: TRBV15; CDR3 protein: CATSRDTPGGIGTEAFF; CDR3 DNA: TGTGCCACCAGCAGAGACACCCCCGGGGGAATAGGGACTGAAGCTTTCTTT